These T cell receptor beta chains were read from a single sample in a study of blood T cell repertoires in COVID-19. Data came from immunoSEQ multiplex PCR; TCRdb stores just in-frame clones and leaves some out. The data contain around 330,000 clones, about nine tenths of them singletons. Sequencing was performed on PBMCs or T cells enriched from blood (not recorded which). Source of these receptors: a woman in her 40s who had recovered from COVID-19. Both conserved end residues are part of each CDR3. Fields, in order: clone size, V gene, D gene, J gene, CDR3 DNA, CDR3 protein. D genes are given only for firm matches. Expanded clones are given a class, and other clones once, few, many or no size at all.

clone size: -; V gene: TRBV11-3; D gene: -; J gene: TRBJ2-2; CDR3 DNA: TGTGCCAGCAGCTGGAGGGGTAAAGCCGGGGAGCTGTTTTTT; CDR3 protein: CASSWRGKAGELFF
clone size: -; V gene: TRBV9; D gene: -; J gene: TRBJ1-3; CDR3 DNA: TGTGCCAGCAGCGTAGCAGATTCCCTCTCTTCGGGAAACACCATATATTTT; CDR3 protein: CASSVADSLSSGNTIYF
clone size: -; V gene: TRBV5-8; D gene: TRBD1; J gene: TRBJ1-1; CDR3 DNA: TGTGCCAGCAGCCGGAACAGGGGGCATACTGAAGCTTTCTTT; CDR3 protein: CASSRNRGHTEAFF
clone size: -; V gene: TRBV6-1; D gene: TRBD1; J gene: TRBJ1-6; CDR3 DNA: TGTGCCAGCAGTGAATCATGGACAGGGGTAGCGCCCCTCCACTTT; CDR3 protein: CASSESWTGVAPLHF
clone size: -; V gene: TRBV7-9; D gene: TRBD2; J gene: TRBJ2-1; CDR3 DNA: TGTGCCAGCAGCTTAGCAGCTAGCGGGCCCTACAATGAGCAGTTCTTC; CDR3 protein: CASSLAASGPYNEQFF
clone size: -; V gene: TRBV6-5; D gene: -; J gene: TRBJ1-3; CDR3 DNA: TGTGCCAGCAGTCTGCGGGTAGGAAACACCATATATTTT; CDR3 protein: CASSLRVGNTIYF
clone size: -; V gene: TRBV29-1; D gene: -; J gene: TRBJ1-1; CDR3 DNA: TGCAGCGTAGCAAACACTGAAGCTTTCTTT; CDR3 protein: CSVANTEAFF
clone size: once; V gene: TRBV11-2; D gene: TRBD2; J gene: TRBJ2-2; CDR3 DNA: TGTGCCAGCAGTCGAGCGGGGGTTATCGGGGAGCTGTTTTTT; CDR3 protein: CASSRAGVIGELFF
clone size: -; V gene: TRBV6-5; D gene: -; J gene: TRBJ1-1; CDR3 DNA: TGTGCCAGCAGTTTCGACAGGTTGAACACTGAAGCTTTCTTT; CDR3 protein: CASSFDRLNTEAFF
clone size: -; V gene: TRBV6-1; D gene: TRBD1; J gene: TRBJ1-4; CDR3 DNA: TGTGCCAGCAGTGGGGACAGGGGGCCCGCAACTAATGAAAAACTGTTTTTT; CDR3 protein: CASSGDRGPATNEKLFF
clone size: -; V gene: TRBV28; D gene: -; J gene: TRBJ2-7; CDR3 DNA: TGTGCCAGCAGTTTAAGAGCTCCCCAAAACGAGCAGTACTTC; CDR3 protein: CASSLRAPQNEQYF
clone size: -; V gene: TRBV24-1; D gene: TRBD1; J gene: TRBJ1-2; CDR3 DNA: TGTGCCACCAGTGATTTGACAGGGGGCACGAGCTATGGCTACACCTTC; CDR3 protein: CATSDLTGGTSYGYTF
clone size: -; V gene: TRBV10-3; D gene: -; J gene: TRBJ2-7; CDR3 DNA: TGTGCCACCCTAGAGGGAGACTCCTACGAGCAGTACTTC; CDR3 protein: CATLEGDSYEQYF
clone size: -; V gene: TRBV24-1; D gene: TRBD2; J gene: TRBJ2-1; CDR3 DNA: TGTGCCACCAGTGGGGCTAGCGGGAGTCTGTACAATGAGCAGTTCTTC; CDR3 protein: CATSGASGSLYNEQFF
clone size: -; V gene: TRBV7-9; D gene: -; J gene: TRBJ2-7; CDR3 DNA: TGTGCCAGCAGCATAACCGGAGAGGGGGACGAGCAGTACTTC; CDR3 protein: CASSITGEGDEQYF
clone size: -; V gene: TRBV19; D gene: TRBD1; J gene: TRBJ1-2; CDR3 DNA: TGTGCCAGTAGTATAGGACAGGGGGATTATGGCTACACCTTC; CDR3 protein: CASSIGQGDYGYTF
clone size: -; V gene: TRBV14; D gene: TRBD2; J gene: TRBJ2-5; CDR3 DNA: TGTGCCAGCAGCCGACTAGCGGGGGGCACAGAGACCCAGTACTTC; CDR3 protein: CASSRLAGGTETQYF
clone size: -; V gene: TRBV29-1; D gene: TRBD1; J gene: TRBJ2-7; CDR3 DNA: TGCAGCGTTCTGGGACAGGGTGTGAGCGAGCAGTACTTC; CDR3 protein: CSVLGQGVSEQYF
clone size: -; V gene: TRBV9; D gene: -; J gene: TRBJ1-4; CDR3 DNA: TGTGCCAGCAGCTTGTCCGAGGGCCTCGGACTGTTTTTT; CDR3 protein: CASSLSEGLGLFF
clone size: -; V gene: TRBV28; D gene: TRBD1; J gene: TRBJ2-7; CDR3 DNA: TGTGCCAGCAGTGGAAAGACAGGGGGCGCTAGGAACGAGCAGTACTTC; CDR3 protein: CASSGKTGGARNEQYF
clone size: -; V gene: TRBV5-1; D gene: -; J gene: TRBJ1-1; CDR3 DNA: TGCGCCAGCAGCTTGACAGGGCGGACTGAAGCTTTCTTT; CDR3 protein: CASSLTGRTEAFF
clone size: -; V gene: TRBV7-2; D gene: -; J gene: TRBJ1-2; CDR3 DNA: TGTGCCAGCAGCTTAGTGGGAGTCAGGAACGTCGGAAGGGGCTACACCTTC; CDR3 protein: CASSLVGVRNVGRGYTF
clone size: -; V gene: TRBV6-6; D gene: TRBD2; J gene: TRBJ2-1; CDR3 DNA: TGTGCCAGCAGTTACGGGGTAGCGGGGAAAAATGAGCAGTTCTTC; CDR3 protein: CASSYGVAGKNEQFF
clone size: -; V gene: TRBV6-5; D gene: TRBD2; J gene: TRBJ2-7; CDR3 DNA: TGTGCCAGCAGACCTACCCGGACTAGCGGCTACGAGCAGTACTTC; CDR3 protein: CASRPTRTSGYEQYF
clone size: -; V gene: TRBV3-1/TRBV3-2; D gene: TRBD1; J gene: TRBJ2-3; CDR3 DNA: TGTGCCAGCAGCGAAAGCGACAGGGAAATGGATCCAGATACGCAGTATTTT; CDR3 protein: CASSESDREMDPDTQYF
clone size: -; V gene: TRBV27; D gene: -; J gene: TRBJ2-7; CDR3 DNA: TGTGCCAGCACTCAATCGGCAGGGCTCGAGCAGTACTTC; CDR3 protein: CASTQSAGLEQYF
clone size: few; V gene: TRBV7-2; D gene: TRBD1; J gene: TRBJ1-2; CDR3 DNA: TGTGCCAGCAGCTTAGTCAACAGGGGACGGTCCTATGGCTACACCTTC; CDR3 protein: CASSLVNRGRSYGYTF
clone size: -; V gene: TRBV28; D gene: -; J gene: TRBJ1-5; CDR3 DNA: TGTGCCAGCAGTACGACAGCGCCTGTCAATCAGCCCCAGCATTTT; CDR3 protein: CASSTTAPVNQPQHF
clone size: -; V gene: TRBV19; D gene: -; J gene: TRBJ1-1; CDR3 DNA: TGTGCCAGTAACCTATTTACAGGTCGCACTGAAGCTTTCTTT; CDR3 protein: CASNLFTGRTEAFF
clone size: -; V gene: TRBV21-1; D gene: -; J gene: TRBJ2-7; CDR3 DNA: TGTGCCAGCAGCGCCCGGGACTGGCCCACTGCCGAGCAGTACTTC; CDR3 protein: CASSARDWPTAEQYF
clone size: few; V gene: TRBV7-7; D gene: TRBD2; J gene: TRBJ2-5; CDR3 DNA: TGTGCTAGCAGCTTAGCGCGTAGCGGGAGGGAGACCCAGTACTTC; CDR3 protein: CASSLARSGRETQYF
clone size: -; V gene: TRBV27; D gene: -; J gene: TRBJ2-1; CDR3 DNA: TGTGCCAGCAGTGACAGACTGAGCTCCTACAATGAGCAGTTCTTC; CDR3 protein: CASSDRLSSYNEQFF
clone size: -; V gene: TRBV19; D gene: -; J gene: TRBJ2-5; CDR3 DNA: TGTGCCAGTAGTATAGCGGGAAAGGAGACCCAGTACTTC; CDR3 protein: CASSIAGKETQYF
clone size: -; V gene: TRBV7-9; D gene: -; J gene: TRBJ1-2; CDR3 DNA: TGTGCCAGCAGCTTAGTGGAACAGGCGCCCTATGGCTACACCTTC; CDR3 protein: CASSLVEQAPYGYTF
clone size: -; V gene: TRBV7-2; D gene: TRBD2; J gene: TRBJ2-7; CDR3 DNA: TGTGCCAGCAGCTCCCTAGCGGGGTACTCCTACGAGCAGTACTTC; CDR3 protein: CASSSLAGYSYEQYF
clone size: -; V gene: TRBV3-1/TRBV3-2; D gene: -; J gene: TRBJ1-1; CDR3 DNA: TGTGCCAGCAGCCAAGATAAACGGGGTATGAACACTGAAGCTTTCTTT; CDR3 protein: CASSQDKRGMNTEAFF